This T cell receptor (beta chain) was sequenced in a study of T cells after yellow fever vaccination. Study observations and caveats: Abundant contaminating clonotypes from the bulk population could appear in FACS-sorted repertoires. Booster samples showed a return of most primary-vaccination clones (around 96% CD4, 70% to 90% CD8). Overall, a small share of clonotypes was seen in both CD4 and CD8 compartments.

Germline lookup yields CDR1 MNHEY and CDR2 SVGAGI. V was trimmed by 5 bases and J by 4 bases, leaving 16 bases between them. The CDR3 is 15 residues long. TCR cDNA was made by 5'RACE template switching, adding a universal primer site and UMIs. MiXCR, applied by TCRdb to the 5' RACE reads, yields one record per CDR3 protein. Counted here are 300,000 to 350,000 distinct CDR3 sequences, almost 4% occurring once; the ten biggest clones make up 24%. Turning to this clonotype: Its antigen is undetermined.

The sample was PBMCs, taken 5 days after the yellow fever booster vaccination. V is TRBV6-5 and J is TRBJ2-3, with D tentatively TRBD1 (5 bases). The source is a man younger than 35 who received the YFV17D yellow fever vaccine. The CDR3 nucleotides read TGTGCCAGCAGTGCTTGGCAGGAAGGGGCAGATACGCAGTATTTT. Translated: CASSAWQEGADTQYF.